Relative to its sample, the clone carrying this T cell receptor beta chain is medium-sized (0.01 to 0.1%). Its antigen is as yet unknown. The data are from a study of immune heterogeneity within non-small cell lung tumors. Findings and limits, study-wide: T-cell receptor beta clonotypes at high frequency differed largely between individual patients. Each patient's tumor sites shared recurring identical dominant CDR3 beta clonotypes, and individual sites also carried their own high-frequency clones. Significant yet moderate, the positive correlation between local T-cell clonality and local tumor mutational burden reached an R of around 0.35.

Bulk tumor genomic DNA, approximately 560 ng per sample, was the template. Multiple biopsies spaced far apart were taken from each primary tumor during surgery. The study cohort was described as untreated, and its members had newly diagnosed non-small cell lung cancer. They went on to have curative surgery. Patients with newly diagnosed non-small cell lung cancer who underwent surgery with curative intent served as donors. Germline lookup yields CDR1 DFQATT and CDR2 SNEGSKA (reference sequence). The CDR3 contains 13 residues. V lost 5 bases to trimming and J lost 9 bases, with 14 bases between them. The authors amplified TCR beta CDR3 by multiplex PCR with 32 V and 13 J primers. MiXCR, applied by TCRdb to the multiplex PCR reads, yields one record per CDR3 protein. This sample yields thousands of distinct CDR3 sequences, of which 22% are seen a single time; about 14% belongs to the top ten.

This sequence originates from a female donor with non-small cell lung cancer. Material for sequencing was lung tumor tissue. The chain uses TRBV20-1 and TRBJ1-6; D remains unclear. CDR3 amino acids: CSAPSWRGSPLHF. CDR3 coding DNA: TGCAGTGCTCCCTCTTGGAGAGGTTCACCCCTCCACTTT.